This T cell receptor (beta chain) was identified during a study of blood T cell repertoires in COVID-19 (dated by TCRdb to the early 2020s). For the wider study: Collaborator samples came from the United States, Italy and Spain and covered acute and convalescent phases of COVID-19. The material from the prospective study consisted of cDNA or gDNA derived from T cells, B-cell-depleted T cells, or PBMCs. Subjects who had been exposed to COVID-19, were actively infected with it, or had recovered from it provided the deeply sampled blood TCRbeta repertoires that made up the dataset. The repertoires were made available in a free public database intended to serve as a resource for research on the immune response to SARS-CoV-2. The samples were drawn from two sources: the first 160 participants of the ongoing ImmuneRACE study, and 1,000 to 1,500 subjects contributed by 6 global collaborators. The sample metadata nearly always contained a de-identified subject ID, COVID-19 status, age in years and sex. Where HLA class I and class II types were available, the types were taken from metadata supplied by the sample provider, not from assay-based typing. What the research found in general, with its limitations: How much clinical and demographic metadata was included differed by source and by participant, and the metadata was provided uncurated.

TCRbeta CDR3 regions were amplified from genomic DNA by means of the immunoSEQ Assay, a bias-controlled multiplex PCR. Processing in the source paper ran as follows. The number of nucleated cells in each sample was estimated from the amplification of reference gene primers within the assay. To quantify the absolute abundance of each unique TCRbeta CDR3 rearrangement, sequence reads were collapsed and filtered. For each sample, productive Simpson clonality was calculated as the square root of Simpson's diversity index over productive rearrangements. Drawn from immuneACCESS, this table holds only the in-frame rearrangements with V and J called that TCRdb kept. Clones are partly lost; checked studies trace under half to an unresolved V gene and leave the rest unexplained. That table gives V, J and clone size, and the DNA gave D and trimming. For this sample there are approximately 210,000 clones; around nine tenths appear just once. Around 1.5% of the sample is in the top ten clones.

Taken from the germline V gene (reference sequence), the CDR1 and CDR2 loops are GTSNPN and SVGIG. From its cysteine to its phenylalanine, the CDR3 spans 15 amino acids. The kept DNA is CDR3 alone, 45 bases in frame from the first base. Clipping removes 2 bases from V and 6 bases from J, with 8 as the unmatched junction base count. The collaborating institutions used their own protocols to collect whole blood in K2EDTA tubes. Collaborator samples were shipped for TCRbeta analysis as frozen whole blood, isolated PBMCs, or DNA extracted from either sample type. As for this clone: Its antigen has not been determined. Base qualities are not at hand, and no much larger clone is one base apart.

This clonotype was obtained from a young man with active or convalescent COVID-19. What was sequenced was peripheral blood. Here the chain combines TRBV30 and TRBJ2-2; 8 of the junction bases match TRBD2. The nucleotide sequence reads TGTGCCTGGAGTAAGGCGGGAGGTTCGTCCGGGGAGCTGTTTTTT. Translation gives CAWSKAGGSSGELFF.